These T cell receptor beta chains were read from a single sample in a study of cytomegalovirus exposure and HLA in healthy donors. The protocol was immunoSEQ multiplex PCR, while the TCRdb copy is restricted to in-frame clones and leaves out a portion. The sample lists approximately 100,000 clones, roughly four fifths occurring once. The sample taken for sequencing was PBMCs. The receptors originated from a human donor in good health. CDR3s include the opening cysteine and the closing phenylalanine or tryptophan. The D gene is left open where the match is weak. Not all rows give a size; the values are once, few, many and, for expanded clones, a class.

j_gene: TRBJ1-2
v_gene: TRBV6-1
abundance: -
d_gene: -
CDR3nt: TGTGCCAGCAGGGAACCAAAATACTATGGCTACACCTTC
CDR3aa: CASREPKYYGYTF

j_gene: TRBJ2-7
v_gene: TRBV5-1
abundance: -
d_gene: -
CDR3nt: TGCGCCACACGGAGGGACGGAGAGCAGTACTTC
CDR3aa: CATRRDGEQYF

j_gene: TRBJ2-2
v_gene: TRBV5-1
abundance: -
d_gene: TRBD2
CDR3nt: TGCGCCAGCAGCTTAAACGGGGGGGCCTCGGGGGAGCTGTTTTTT
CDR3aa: CASSLNGGASGELFF

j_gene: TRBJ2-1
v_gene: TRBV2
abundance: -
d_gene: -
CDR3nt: TGTGCCAGCATAGACGGGAGCTCCTACAATGAGCAGTTCTTC
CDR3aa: CASIDGSSYNEQFF

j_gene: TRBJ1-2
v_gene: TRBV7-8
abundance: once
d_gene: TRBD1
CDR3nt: TGTGCCAACAGCTTGGGACAGGGATATGGCTACACCTTC
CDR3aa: CANSLGQGYGYTF

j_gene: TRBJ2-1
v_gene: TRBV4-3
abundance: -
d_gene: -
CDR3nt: TGCGCCAGCAGCCAAGAAGATGGCCGGAGCTCCTACAATGAGCAGTTCTTC
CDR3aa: CASSQEDGRSSYNEQFF

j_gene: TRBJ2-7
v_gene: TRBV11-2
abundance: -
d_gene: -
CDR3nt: TGTGCCAGCAGCTTACGGCAGGGGATGGGCGAGCAGTACTTC
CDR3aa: CASSLRQGMGEQYF

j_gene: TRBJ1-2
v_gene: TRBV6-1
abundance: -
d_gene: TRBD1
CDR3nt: TGTGCCAGCACTGGACAGGAATATGGCTACACCTTC
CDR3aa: CASTGQEYGYTF

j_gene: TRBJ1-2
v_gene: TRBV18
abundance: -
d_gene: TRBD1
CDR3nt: TGTGCCAGCTCACCACCGGGACAGGGGCTCAATGGCTACACCTTC
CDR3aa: CASSPPGQGLNGYTF

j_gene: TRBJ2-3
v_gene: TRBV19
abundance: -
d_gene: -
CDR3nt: TGTGCCAGTAGTTTAGGGAAGGGGACAGATACGCAGTATTTT
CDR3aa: CASSLGKGTDTQYF

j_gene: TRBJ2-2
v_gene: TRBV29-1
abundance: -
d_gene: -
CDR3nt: TGCAGCGTTGATGGGGGGGCCCTTACCGGGGAGCTGTTTTTT
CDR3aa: CSVDGGALTGELFF

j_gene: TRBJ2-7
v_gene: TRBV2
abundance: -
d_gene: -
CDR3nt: TGTGCCAGCAAGACGGCCGACTTATACGAGCAGTACTTC
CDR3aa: CASKTADLYEQYF

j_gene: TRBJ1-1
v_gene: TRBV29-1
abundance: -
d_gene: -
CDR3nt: TGCAGCGTTCGGCGACAGCTGAACACTGAAGCTTTCTTT
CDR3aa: CSVRRQLNTEAFF

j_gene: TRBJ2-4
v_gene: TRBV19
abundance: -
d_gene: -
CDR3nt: TGTGCCAGTAGTATAGTCCGACAGGAGATTCAGTACTTC
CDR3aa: CASSIVRQEIQYF

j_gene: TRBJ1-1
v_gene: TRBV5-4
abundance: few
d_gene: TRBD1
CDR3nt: TGTGCCAGCAGCTCATTCATCGGGACAGGGTTCACTGAAGCTTTCTTT
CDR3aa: CASSSFIGTGFTEAFF

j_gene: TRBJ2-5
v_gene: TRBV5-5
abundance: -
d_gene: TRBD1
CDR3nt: TGTGCCAGCAGCTTAGACGGGACAGGGGGCGAGACCCAGTACTTC
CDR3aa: CASSLDGTGGETQYF

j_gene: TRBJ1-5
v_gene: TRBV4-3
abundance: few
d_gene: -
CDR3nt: TGCGCCAGCAGCCAGGGCAGCAATCAGCCCCAGCATTTT
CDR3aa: CASSQGSNQPQHF

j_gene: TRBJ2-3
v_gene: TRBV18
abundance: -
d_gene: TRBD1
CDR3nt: TGTGCCAGCTCACCGGACAGGGCTAGCACAGATACGCAGTATTTT
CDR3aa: CASSPDRASTDTQYF

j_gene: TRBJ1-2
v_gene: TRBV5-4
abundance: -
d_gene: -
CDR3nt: TGTGCCAGCAGCTCACGAGGGAGGTTCGATGGCTACACCTTC
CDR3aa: CASSSRGRFDGYTF

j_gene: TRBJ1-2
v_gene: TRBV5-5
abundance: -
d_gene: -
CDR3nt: TGTGCCAGCAGCTTGGATCCGGGTCGACACTATGGCTACACCTTC
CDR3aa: CASSLDPGRHYGYTF

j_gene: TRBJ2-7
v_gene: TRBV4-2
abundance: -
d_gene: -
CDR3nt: TGTGCCAGCAGCCAAGATAGCAAAGCAGGGGATAGGGAGCAGTACTTC
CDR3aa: CASSQDSKAGDREQYF

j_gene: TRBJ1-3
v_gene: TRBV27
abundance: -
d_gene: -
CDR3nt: TGTGCCAGCAGTTTTAACAGAGAGTCAGGAAACACCATATATTTT
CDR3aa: CASSFNRESGNTIYF

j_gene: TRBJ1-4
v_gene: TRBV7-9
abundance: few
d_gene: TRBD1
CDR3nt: TGTGCCAGCAGCTCGGGACAGGTTAATGAAAAACTGTTTTTT
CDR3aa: CASSSGQVNEKLFF

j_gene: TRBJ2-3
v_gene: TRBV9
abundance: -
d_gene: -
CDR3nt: TGTGCCAGCAGCTACATGAGGGGGATTAACACAGATACGCAGTATTTT
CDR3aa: CASSYMRGINTDTQYF

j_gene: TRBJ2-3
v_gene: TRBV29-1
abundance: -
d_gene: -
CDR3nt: TGCAGCGTGGAGGGGCTGCGGGTGGCAGATACGCAGTATTTT
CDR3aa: CSVEGLRVADTQYF

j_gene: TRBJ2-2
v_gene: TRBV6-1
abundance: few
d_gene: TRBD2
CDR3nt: TGTGCCAGCAGTGTAAAAGCGGGAGGCACTGGGGAGCTGTTTTTT
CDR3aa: CASSVKAGGTGELFF